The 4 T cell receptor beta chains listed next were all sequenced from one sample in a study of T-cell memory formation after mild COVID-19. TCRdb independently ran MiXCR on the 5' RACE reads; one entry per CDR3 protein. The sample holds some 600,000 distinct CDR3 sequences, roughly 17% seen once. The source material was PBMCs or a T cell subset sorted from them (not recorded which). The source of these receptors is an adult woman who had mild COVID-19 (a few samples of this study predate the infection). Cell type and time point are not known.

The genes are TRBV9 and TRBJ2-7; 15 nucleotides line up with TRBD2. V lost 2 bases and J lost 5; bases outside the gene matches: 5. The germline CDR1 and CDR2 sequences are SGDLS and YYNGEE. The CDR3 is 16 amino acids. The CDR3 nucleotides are TGTGCCAGCAGCGTCGGACTAGCGGGGGGGCATAACGAGCAGTACTTC. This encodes CASSVGLAGGHNEQYF.

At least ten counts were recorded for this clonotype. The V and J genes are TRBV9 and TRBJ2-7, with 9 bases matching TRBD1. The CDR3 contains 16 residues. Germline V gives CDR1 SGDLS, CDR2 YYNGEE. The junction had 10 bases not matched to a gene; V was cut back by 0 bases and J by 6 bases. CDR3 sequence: CASSVAPSRTGVEQYF. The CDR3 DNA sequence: TGTGCCAGCAGCGTAGCCCCCTCGAGGACAGGGGTCGAGCAGTACTTC.

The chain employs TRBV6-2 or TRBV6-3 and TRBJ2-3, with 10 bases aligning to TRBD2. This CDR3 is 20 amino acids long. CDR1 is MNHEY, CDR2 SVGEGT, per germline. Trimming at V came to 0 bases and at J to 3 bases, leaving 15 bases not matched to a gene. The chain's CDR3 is CASSYSMSLAGKGRTDTQYF. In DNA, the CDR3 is TGTGCCAGCAGTTACTCGATGTCACTAGCGGGAAAGGGGAGGACAGATACGCAGTATTTT.

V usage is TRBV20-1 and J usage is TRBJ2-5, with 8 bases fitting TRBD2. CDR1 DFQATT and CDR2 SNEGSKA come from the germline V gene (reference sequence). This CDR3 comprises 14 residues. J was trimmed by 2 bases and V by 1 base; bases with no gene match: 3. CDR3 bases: TGCAGTGCTAGAGTACGACTAGCGCAAGAGACCCAGTACTTC. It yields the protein CSARVRLAQETQYF.